One T cell receptor beta chain is described in this entry. Its target is not known. The source of the sample is a study of cytomegalovirus exposure and HLA in healthy donors. Findings and limits, study-wide: A later analysis found common viral pathogens apparently linked to several of the most significant clusters.

PCR primers comprised 60 Vbeta and 13 Jbeta primers. Profiled with immunoSEQ multiplex PCR; TCRdb holds only in-frame clones, not every one. This sample has 55,000 to 75,000 clones, with around 73% found just once. The trim removed 7 bases at V and 6 bases at J, leaving 2 bases unmatched. The CDR3 has 12 residues. The germline gives CDR1 LNHDA, CDR2 SQIVND (reference sequence). The sequenced sample consisted of PBMCs. The genes are TRBV19 and TRBJ2-2; 7 bases map to TRBD2. This receptor was taken from a girl between 10 and 17 years old in good health and CMV-seropositive. The CDR3 sequence is CASTRGAGELFF. The CDR3 region has the DNA TGTGCCAGTACCCGGGGGGCCGGGGAGCTGTTTTTT. Filled out from reference TRBV19 and TRBJ2-2, the complete variable domain reads DGGITQSPKYLFRKEGQNVTLSCEQNLNHDAMYWYRQDPGQGLRLIYYSQIVNDFQKGDIAEGYSVSREKKESFPLTVTSAQKNPTAFYLCASTRGAGELFFGEGSRLTVL.